These 12 T cell receptor beta chains were sequenced from one sample in a study of T cell responses to AZD1222 COVID-19 vaccine. The assay was immunoSEQ multiplex PCR, and TCRdb's table has in-frame clones only and misses some. The repertoire holds under 150,000 clones, with around 94% as singletons. Sequencing was performed on peripheral blood, taken 28 days after the second AZD1222 dose. These receptor sequences come from an adult who received the AZD1222 COVID-19 vaccine.

This chain links TRBV28 with TRBJ2-3; 7 nucleotides line up with TRBD2. This CDR3 region has 14 residues. From germline, CDR1 is MDHEN and CDR2 SYDVKM. V was pared by 3 bases and J by 3 bases, with 3 bases of the junction left unmatched. CDR3 DNA: TGTGCCAGCAGTTTGGGGGGGAGTACAGATACGCAGTATTTT. It is translated as CASSLGGSTDTQYF. Looking up the rest from reference TRBV28 and TRBJ2-3 gives the full variable domain: DVKVTQSSRYLVKRTGEKVFLECVQDMDHENMFWYRQDPGLGLRLIYFSYDVKMKEKGDIPEGYSVSREKKERFSLILESASTNQTSMYLCASSLGGSTDTQYFGPGTRLTVL.

This clone was counted once. The chain has TRBV6-5 and TRBJ1-1, with D hard to call. The length of the CDR3 is 13 residues. Germline CDR1 reads MNHEY; CDR2 reads SVGAGI. The V end lost 7 bases, the J end lost 4 bases, and 13 bases lay between the germline ends. DNA for the CDR3: TGTGCCAGCACCGGGGAATCGGGCACTGAAGCTTTCTTT. Its translation: CASTGESGTEAFF.

CDR3 DNA: TGTGCCACTTCTGACGGGACCTTCAATCAGCCCCAGCATTTT. Translated, it gives CATSDGTFNQPQHF. The V gene is TRBV24-1, the J gene TRBJ1-5; D is possibly TRBD1 (5 bases). The CDR3 contains 14 residues. The V and J ends lost 10 bases and 3 bases respectively, with 15 bases between them. Germline CDR1 and CDR2: KGHDR and SFDVKD.

The rearrangement links TRBV6-5 to TRBJ2-2, with D perhaps assigned TRBD1 or TRBD2 (6 bases each). CDR1 is MNHEY, CDR2 SVGAGI, per germline. V was shortened by 6 bases and J by 6 bases, with 11 bases between the two germline ends. The CDR3 covers 13 residues. The CDR3 nucleotides are TGTGCCAGCAGGGCAAGGGGGGCCGGGGAGCTGTTTTTT. Protein sequence: CASRARGAGELFF.

The chain joins TRBV7-8 to TRBJ1-2; D gene uncertain. Germline CDR1 reads SGHVS; CDR2 reads FQNEAQ. Trimming shortened V by 5 bases and J by 8 bases, and 15 bases separated the two germline ends. This CDR3 region has 13 residues. The CDR3 DNA reads as TGTGCCAGCAGCCCAAACCCGTACCAGGGCTACACCTTC. Its translation: CASSPNPYQGYTF. Based on the CDR3 plus reference TRBV7-8 and TRBJ1-2, the full variable domain is GAGVSQSPRYKVAKRGQDVALRCDPISGHVSLFWYQQALGQGPEFLTYFQNEAQLDKSGLPSDRFFAERPEGSVSTLKIQRTQQEDSAVYLCASSPNPYQGYTFGSGTRLTVV.

In this sample, this clone turned up once. The gene calls are TRBV30 and TRBJ2-5; D possibly corresponds to TRBD1 (6 bases). The CDR3 covers 13 residues. Trimming removed 3 bases at V and 3 bases at J, with 11 bases between. The germline V gene encodes CDR1 GTSNPN and CDR2 SVGIG (reference sequence). The CDR3 sequence: CAWSVTGKETQYF. The CDR3 DNA reads as TGTGCCTGGAGCGTAACAGGGAAAGAGACCCAGTACTTC.

This clone was seen just once. The V gene is TRBV5-1, the J gene TRBJ1-1; 10 bases match TRBD1. There are 15 residues in the CDR3. V lost 0 bases and J lost 5; bases outside the gene matches: 4. Germline lookup yields CDR1 SGHRS and CDR2 YFSETQ. The CDR3 DNA reads TGCGCCAGCAGCTTGGGGGACAGGGGTAAGACTGAAGCTTTCTTT. The encoded protein is CASSLGDRGKTEAFF.

The chain is built from TRBV7-2 and TRBJ1-1; a possible D gene is TRBD1 (5 bases). V lost 1 base to trimming and J lost 4 bases, with 10 bases between them. The CDR3 runs 14 residues. Germline CDR1 is SGHTA and CDR2 is FQGNSA. Here the CDR3 reads CASSLGGAGTEAFF. CDR3 DNA sequence: TGTGCCAGCAGCTTAGGAGGGGCGGGCACTGAAGCTTTCTTT.

The J gene is TRBJ2-7, the V gene TRBV7-9; possible D gene TRBD2, 5 bases. Germline CDR1 SEHNR, CDR2 FQNEAQ (reference sequence). The CDR3 sequence is 12 residues long. Trimming removed 5 bases at V and 6 bases at J, with 11 bases between. The CDR3 here is CASSLSGVEQYV. Written as DNA, the CDR3 is TGTGCCAGCAGCCTGTCCGGGGTCGAGCAGTACGTC.

The chain has TRBV4-1 and TRBJ2-1; 13 bases match TRBD2. Germline values: CDR1 MGHRA, CDR2 YSYEKL. J lost 5 bases, V lost 6 bases, and 1 base had no gene match. CDR3 length equals 14 residues. Written as DNA, the CDR3 is TGCGCCAGCAGGGGACTAGCGGGGAACAATGAGCAGTTCTTC. Translation gives CASRGLAGNNEQFF.

Only a few counts were recorded for this clone. The chain is built from TRBV6-1 and TRBJ1-3; the D is unclear. Germline values: CDR1 MNHNS, CDR2 SASEGT. The CDR3 covers 16 residues. Trimming stripped 4 bases from V and 2 bases from J, with 15 bases between. CDR3 nucleotide sequence: TGTGCCAGCAGTGCGACGCAATCCAAGGCTGGAAACACCATATATTTT. Translated: CASSATQSKAGNTIYF.

The genes are TRBV10-3 and TRBJ2-7; no definite D call. Trimming left V 7 bases short and J 0 bases short, with 16 bases between. The length of the CDR3 is 15 residues. Germline values: CDR1 ENHRY, CDR2 SYGVKD. CDR3 sequence reads: CAITLRNTSSYEQYF. CDR3 bases: TGTGCCATCACCCTGAGGAACACCTCCTCCTACGAGCAGTACTTC.